These 20 T cell receptor beta chains originate from one sample sequenced in a study of graft-versus-host responses after intestinal transplantation. TCRdb's table, derived via immunoSEQ multiplex PCR, lists solely in-frame clones and lacks some. The table shows over 100,000 clones, with just under 95% occurring only once. These receptors have no known antigen. This material consisted of unstimulated CD4+ T cells sorted from spleen or lymph node cells, taken before intestinal transplant. The receptors originated from a human donor who received an intestinal transplant.

This chain links TRBV19 with TRBJ2-6; 12 nucleotides agree with TRBD1. Germline V gene data show CDR1 as LNHDA and CDR2 as SQIVND (reference sequence). V was clipped by 7 bases and J by 4 bases; unmatched bases: 2. This CDR3 comprises 15 residues. The CDR3, as DNA: TGTGCCAGTATGGGACAGGGGGCCGGGGCCAACGTCCTGACTTTC. Its translation is CASMGQGAGANVLTF.

This rearrangement joins TRBV30 to TRBJ1-5, with D uncertain. In germline, CDR1 is GTSNPN, CDR2 SVGIG (reference sequence). This CDR3 has 14 residues. V was cut by 0 bases and J by 4 bases, with 10 bases left in between. The CDR3 is CAWSVGHSNQPQHF. The CDR3 nucleotides read TGTGCCTGGAGTGTAGGGCACTCTAATCAGCCCCAGCATTTT.

This chain uses TRBV28 with TRBJ1-5; unclear D gene. This CDR3 spans 15 amino acids. V gave up 5 bases and J gave up 4 bases, with 15 bases separating them. Germline CDR1 is MDHEN and CDR2 is SYDVKM. The CDR3 region is CASSQYGVRNQPQHF. For the CDR3, the DNA is TGTGCCAGCAGTCAGTATGGGGTGAGAAATCAGCCCCAGCATTTT.

The gene calls are TRBV7-9 and TRBJ2-2; D gene ambiguous. CDR3 size: 15 residues. Germline V lookup: CDR1 SEHNR, CDR2 FQNEAQ (reference sequence). V lost 2 bases to trimming and J lost 3 bases, with 10 bases between them. CDR3 protein: CASSLSSLHTGELFF. The CDR3 coding sequence is TGTGCCAGCAGCTTAAGTTCCCTGCACACCGGGGAGCTGTTTTTT.

The chain has TRBV14 and TRBJ2-3, with unresolved D. V was pared by 0 bases and J by 3 bases, with 7 bases between. Germline loops: CDR1 SGHDN, CDR2 FVKESK. This CDR3 is 14 amino acids long. CDR3 loop: CASSQDRATDTQYF. CDR3 bases: TGTGCCAGCAGCCAAGATAGGGCTACAGATACGCAGTATTTT.

This clone showed up just a few times. The chain joins TRBV6-6 to TRBJ1-5; the D is unclear. The V and J ends lost 0 bases and 7 bases respectively, with 4 bases between them. The CDR3 is made up of 12 amino acids. Per the germline V gene, CDR1 is MNHNY and CDR2 is SVGAGI (reference sequence). CDR3 nucleotide sequence: TGTGCCAGCAGTTACTCGAAACAGCCCCAGCATTTT. Amino acid sequence: CASSYSKQPQHF.

The J gene is TRBJ2-1, the V gene TRBV27; no clear D gene. The germline CDR1 and CDR2 sequences are MNHEY and SMNVEV (reference sequence). This CDR3 spans 15 amino acids. Trimming removed 2 bases from V and 7 bases from J, with 15 bases in between. CDR3 amino acids: CASSLSPIVSNEQFF. Here the CDR3 DNA reads TGTGCCAGCAGTTTAAGCCCAATCGTCTCGAATGAGCAGTTCTTC.

V gene TRBV7-9 combines with J gene TRBJ2-5; possibly TRBD1 for D (5 bases). V lost 5 bases, J lost 1 base, and 14 bases lay in between. The CDR3 sequence is 15 residues long. Germline CDR1 reads SEHNR; CDR2 reads FQNEAQ (reference sequence). This CDR3 reads CASSPGHAIQETQYF. CDR3 bases: TGTGCCAGCAGCCCAGGACACGCCATCCAAGAGACCCAGTACTTC.

The chain recombines TRBV4-1 with TRBJ2-7; 7 nucleotides line up with TRBD2. The J segment lost 4 bases and the V segment lost 0 bases, leaving 12 bases of the junction unmatched. CDR1 and CDR2 (germline): MGHRA, YSYEKL. The CDR3 loop spans 17 amino acids. CDR3 sequence: CASSQDDRGGRGYEQYF. CDR3 bases: TGCGCCAGCAGCCAAGACGATCGCGGGGGTAGAGGGTACGAGCAGTACTTC.

V and J are TRBV1 and TRBJ2-2; the table's D call of TRBD2 was not tested on the DNA. TRBV1 is a known pseudogene. This CDR3 spans 15 amino acids. The CDR3 loop is CTSSQRGTHTGELFF. The CDR3 DNA sequence: TGCACCAGCAGCCAACGCGGGACTCACACCGGGGAGCTGTTTTTT.

The chain uses TRBV6-6 and TRBJ1-4, with 7 bases identical to TRBD1. Trimming took 5 bases from V and 5 from J; bases not matched to a gene: 5. Germline V gene lookup returns CDR1 MNHNY and CDR2 SVGAGI (reference sequence). This CDR3 is built from 14 residues. CDR3 protein: CASSRDRLNEKLFF. For the CDR3, the DNA is TGTGCCAGCAGTCGGGACAGACTGAATGAAAAACTGTTTTTT.

The rearrangement joins TRBV2 to TRBJ2-5, with TRBD2 matching over 9 bases. Germline assignment: CDR1 SNHLY and CDR2 FYNNEI. With V trimmed by 5 bases and J by 3 bases, 1 base remained unmatched. This CDR3 region has 13 residues. This CDR3 is CASSRTSEETQYF. DNA of the CDR3: TGTGCCAGCAGTCGGACTAGCGAAGAGACCCAGTACTTC.

The CDR3 nucleotides read TGCGCCAGCAGCTCCCATATGGGTAGGGAGCAGTTCTTC. Translated, it gives CASSSHMGREQFF. This chain joins TRBV5-1 and TRBJ2-1; D unresolved. CDR3 length: 13 residues. Trimming took 3 bases from V and 10 from J, leaving 14 bases between them. Looked up from germline, CDR1 is SGHRS and CDR2 is YFSETQ. Supplemented by reference TRBV5-1 and TRBJ2-1, the full variable domain reads KAGVTQTPRYLIKTRGQQVTLSCSPISGHRSVSWYQQTPGQGLQFLFEYFSETQRNKGNFPGRFSGRQFSNSRSEMNVSTLELGDSALYLCASSSHMGREQFFGPGTRLTVL.

The count of this clone is one. V gene TRBV6-1 combines with J gene TRBJ2-2; D is undetermined. CDR1 MNHNS and CDR2 SASEGT come from the germline V gene. The CDR3 totals 13 residues. Trimming stripped 6 bases from V and 5 bases from J, with 10 bases between. CDR3 DNA sequence: TGTGCCAGCAGCAAAGAAGGGACCGGGGAGCTGTTTTTT. Amino acids: CASSKEGTGELFF.

The gene calls are TRBV6-5 and TRBJ2-1; 11 bases agree with TRBD2. V was clipped by 3 bases and J by 9 bases; unmatched bases: 7. Germline values: CDR1 MNHEY, CDR2 SVGAGI. This CDR3 is 15 amino acids long. This CDR3 is CASSYELAGGSEQFF. CDR3 sequence (DNA): TGTGCCAGCAGTTATGAGCTAGCGGGAGGAAGTGAGCAGTTCTTC.

This chain connects TRBV29-1 to TRBJ2-5, with 8 positions matching TRBD1. CDR3 length equals 15 residues. After removal of 0 bases from V and 4 bases from J, the junction contained 7 bases not matched to a gene. The V gene's germline CDR1 is SQVTM and CDR2 ANQGSEA. CDR3 sequence (DNA): TGCAGCGTTGAAGACGGACAGGGAGGCGGAGAGACCCAGTACTTC. Translating gives CSVEDGQGGGETQYF.

The V and J genes are TRBV12-5 and TRBJ2-3; no reliable D call. The germline V gene encodes CDR1 LGHNT and CDR2 FRNRAP. The CDR3 is made up of 14 amino acids. V lost 5 bases, J lost 2 bases, and 11 bases lay in between. CDR3 DNA: TGTGCTAGTGGTCTTAGCTTTATCACAGATACGCAGTATTTT. Residues: CASGLSFITDTQYF.

To note about this clone: Additional DNA sequences in this sample encode the identical CDR3. The chain employs TRBV7-9 and TRBJ2-7; no clear D gene. V was shortened by 5 bases and J by 6 bases, with 11 bases between the two germline ends. CDR1 is SEHNR and CDR2 is FQNEAQ in the germline V gene (reference sequence). The CDR3 runs to 12 residues. The CDR3 nucleotides are TGTGCCAGCAGCCTAATTTTAGGCGAGCAGTACTTC. Protein product: CASSLILGEQYF. The whole variable domain, filled in from reference TRBV7-9 and TRBJ2-7, reads DTGVSQNPRHKITKRGQNVTFRCDPISEHNRLYWYRQTLGQGPEFLTYFQNEAQLEKSRLLSDRFSAERPKGSFSTLEIQRTEQGDSAMYLCASSLILGEQYFGPGTRLTVT.

This rearrangement joins TRBV5-7 to TRBJ1-5; possible D gene TRBD1, 6 bases. TRBV5-7 is reported as an ORF; its role is uncertain. The CDR3 contains 17 residues. V was pared by 0 bases and J by 0 bases, with 13 bases between. The CDR3 here is CASSLVSTGRSNQPQHF. The CDR3, as DNA: TGTGCCAGCAGCTTGGTTTCGACAGGACGTAGCAATCAGCCCCAGCATTTT.

This clone was observed a handful of times. The chain links TRBV5-6 to TRBJ2-7; D is unclear. The V end lost 2 bases, the J end lost 2 bases, and 5 bases lay between the germline ends. CDR3 length: 12 amino acids. From germline, CDR1 is SGHDT and CDR2 YYEEEE. DNA of the CDR3: TGTGCCAGCAGCTTAACGACCTACGAGCAGTACTTC. Protein: CASSLTTYEQYF.